This T cell receptor (beta chain) was obtained from a study of blood T cell repertoires in COVID-19. CDR3 length: 14 residues. In germline, CDR1 is SNHLY, CDR2 FYNNEI. Between the trimmed V and J ends, which lost 8 bases and 4 bases, there was a span of 12 bases. Some clones are missing from TCRdb's copy, which holds only in-frame ones; the method was immunoSEQ multiplex PCR. The sample has 70,000 to 85,000 clones; more than 90% are singletons. V and J are TRBV2 and TRBJ2-6; the D gene is possibly TRBD2 (6 bases). The TCR originated in a human donor in a cohort sampled during active COVID-19. Source material: peripheral blood. The DNA for the CDR3 is TGTGCCAGCGGCCGGGCGGGAGGGGCCAACGTCCTGACTTTC. It translates to CASGRAGGANVLTF. The full variable domain, completed using reference TRBV2 and TRBJ2-6, is EPEVTQTPSHQVTQMGQEVILRCVPISNHLYFYWYRQILGQKVEFLVSFYNNEISEKSEIFDDQFSVERPDGSNFTLKIRSTKLEDSAMYFCASGRAGGANVLTFGAGSRLTVL.